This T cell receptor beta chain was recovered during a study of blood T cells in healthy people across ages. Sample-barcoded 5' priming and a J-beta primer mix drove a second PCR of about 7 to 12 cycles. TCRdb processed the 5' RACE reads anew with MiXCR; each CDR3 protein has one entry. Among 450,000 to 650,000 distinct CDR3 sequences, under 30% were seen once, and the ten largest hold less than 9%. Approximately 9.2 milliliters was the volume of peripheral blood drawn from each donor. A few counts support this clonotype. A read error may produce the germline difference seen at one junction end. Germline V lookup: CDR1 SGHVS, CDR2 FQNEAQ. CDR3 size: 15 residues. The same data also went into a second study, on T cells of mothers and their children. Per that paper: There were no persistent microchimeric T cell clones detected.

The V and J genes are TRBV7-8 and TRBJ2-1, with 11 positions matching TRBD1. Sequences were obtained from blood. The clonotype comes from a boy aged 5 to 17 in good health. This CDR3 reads CASRQTRTGGNGQFF. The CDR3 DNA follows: TGTGCCAGCAGACAAACTAGGACAGGGGGCAATGGGCAGTTCTTC.